These T cell receptor beta chains were read from a single sample in a study of OX40 agonist ivuxolimab in advanced cancers. TCRdb keeps only in-frame clones here, not all; method: immunoSEQ multiplex PCR. The sample shows 40,000 to 50,000 clones, about 88% of them seen only once. The specimen was CD4+ or CD8+ T cells sorted from blood, collected in a trial of the OX40 agonist ivuxolimab. These receptors were taken from an adult with an advanced solid tumor such as melanoma, head and neck, liver or kidney cancer. Both conserved end residues are part of each CDR3. The D gene is left open where the match is weak. Some rows mark clone size as missing; the rest say once, few, many or name a class of expanded clone.

CASSYSKPNEKLFF,TGTGCCAGCAGTTACTCAAAACCGAATGAAAAACTGTTTTTT,NA,NA,TRBJ1-4,TRBV6-5
CASSFGGYTEAFF,TGTGCCAGCAGCTTCGGGGGTTACACTGAAGCTTTCTTT,NA,NA,TRBJ1-1,TRBV7-2
CASSYFPPLDTPLHF,TGTGCCAGCAGTTACTTCCCCCCGCTGGACACACCCCTCCACTTT,few,NA,TRBJ1-6,TRBV6-5
CASSWPPREKINEQFF,TGCGCCAGCAGCTGGCCCCCAAGGGAGAAGATCAATGAGCAGTTCTTC,NA,NA,TRBJ2-1,TRBV5-1
CASSFLTGSKYGYTF,TGTGCCAGCAGCTTCTTGACAGGGTCTAAATATGGCTACACCTTC,NA,TRBD1,TRBJ1-2,TRBV5-3
CASSLQGPHQPQHF,TGTGCCAGCAGTCTTCAGGGCCCCCATCAGCCCCAGCATTTT,NA,NA,TRBJ1-5,TRBV27
CATSRAGFGQPQHF,TGTGCCACCAGCAGAGCAGGGTTCGGTCAGCCCCAGCATTTT,NA,NA,TRBJ1-5,TRBV15
CASSGITGSQETQYF,TGCGCCAGCAGCGGAATTACAGGGTCCCAAGAGACCCAGTACTTC,NA,NA,TRBJ2-5,TRBV4-1
CASSVSPGTATYNEQFF,TGTGCCAGCAGCGTATCGCCCGGGACAGCGACCTACAATGAGCAGTTCTTC,NA,TRBD1,TRBJ2-1,TRBV9
CASSLTGLAGTTDTQYF,TGTGCCAGCAGCTTAACAGGACTAGCGGGAACCACAGATACGCAGTATTTT,once,TRBD2,TRBJ2-3,TRBV9
CASSLGLGQFEAFF,TGTGCCAGCAGCTTAGGACTTGGGCAGTTTGAAGCTTTCTTT,NA,NA,TRBJ1-1,TRBV11-2
CASSSVNYGTEAFF,TGTGCCAGCAGCTCCGTAAATTACGGCACTGAAGCTTTCTTT,few,NA,TRBJ1-1,TRBV7-9
CASSSSGSSYNEQFF,TGTGCCAGCAGCTCGAGCGGGAGCTCCTACAATGAGCAGTTCTTC,NA,TRBD2,TRBJ2-1,TRBV13
CASSERTARWSVGYTF,TGTGCCAGCAGCGAACGGACAGCCCGCTGGTCGGTTGGCTACACCTTC,NA,NA,TRBJ1-2,TRBV7-4
CASSSSRIAVKFF,TGTGCCAGCAGCTCCAGTCGGATAGCGGTCAAGTTCTTC,NA,NA,TRBJ2-1,TRBV7-6
CASSARGGAGEKLFF,TGTGCCAGCAGTGCTAGAGGGGGCGCCGGTGAAAAACTGTTTTTT,NA,TRBD1,TRBJ1-4,TRBV25-1
CASSSWTREHNEQFF,TGTGCCAGCAGCTCTTGGACTAGGGAACACAATGAGCAGTTCTTC,NA,TRBD2,TRBJ2-1,TRBV7-2
CATSEGGNYEQYF,TGTGCCACTTCGGAGGGCGGAAATTACGAGCAGTACTTC,NA,NA,TRBJ2-7,TRBV27
CASTPGLNTEAFF,TGTGCCAGCACCCCCGGTTTGAACACTGAAGCTTTCTTT,once,NA,TRBJ1-1,TRBV25-1
CATSSGRRGDGQETQYF,TGTGCCACCAGCTCCGGGAGGCGCGGGGACGGGCAAGAGACCCAGTACTTC,NA,TRBD2,TRBJ2-5,TRBV15
CASSPLGQGPFSTQYF,TGTGCCAGCAGCCCTTTGGGACAGGGACCCTTTAGTACGCAGTATTTT,NA,TRBD1,TRBJ2-3,TRBV28
CASSLGQGGVSGYTF,TGTGCCAGCAGTCTTGGACAGGGAGGGGTTTCGGGCTACACCTTC,NA,TRBD1,TRBJ1-2,TRBV28
CASSQDRGGSNQPQHF,TGCGCCAGCAGCCAAGACCGAGGGGGTAGCAATCAGCCCCAGCATTTT,NA,NA,TRBJ1-5,TRBV4-3
CASSSLTVSDEQFF,TGTGCCAGCAGTTCCCTGACAGTGAGCGATGAGCAGTTCTTC,once,NA,TRBJ2-1,TRBV27
CAISESAMTGLSYGYTF,TGTGCCATCAGTGAGTCGGCCATGACAGGGCTTAGCTATGGCTACACCTTC,NA,TRBD1,TRBJ1-2,TRBV10-3
CASSHRDRKGTDTQYF,TGCGCCAGCAGCCACCGTGACAGAAAAGGGACAGATACGCAGTATTTT,NA,NA,TRBJ2-3,TRBV4-1
CASSLRIRDTQYF,TGTGCCAGCAGTTTACGAATTAGAGATACGCAGTATTTT,NA,NA,TRBJ2-3,TRBV28
CAISFWDGSDRETQYF,TGTGCCATCAGTTTCTGGGATGGGTCGGACAGAGAGACCCAGTACTTC,NA,NA,TRBJ2-5,TRBV10-3
CSHRDNYGYTF,TGCAGTCACAGGGACAACTATGGCTACACCTTC,NA,NA,TRBJ1-2,TRBV20-1
CASSDSMRGGGEQFF,TGTGCCAGCAGTGACTCGATGAGAGGGGGCGGTGAGCAGTTCTTC,NA,TRBD1,TRBJ2-1,TRBV6-4
CASRVTRLAENQETQYF,TGTGCCAGCAGGGTTACACGCCTAGCGGAAAACCAAGAGACCCAGTACTTC,once,TRBD2,TRBJ2-5,TRBV28
CASSRTSGANTGELFF,TGTGCCAGCAGTCGGACTAGCGGAGCGAACACCGGGGAGCTGTTTTTT,NA,TRBD2,TRBJ2-2,TRBV9
CASSEARRRSYNEQFF,TGTGCCAGCAGTGAAGCGCGCAGACGCTCCTACAATGAGCAGTTCTTC,NA,NA,TRBJ2-1,TRBV2
CASSFSKREKGNEQFF,TGTGCCAGCAGTTTTTCGAAGCGGGAGAAGGGCAATGAGCAGTTCTTC,NA,TRBD2,TRBJ2-1,TRBV27
CASSITGGRDTQYF,TGTGCCAGCAGTATAACAGGGGGCCGAGATACGCAGTATTTT,NA,TRBD1,TRBJ2-3,TRBV28
CASSFKAGGGEQYF,TGTGCCAGCAGTTTCAAGGCCGGGGGAGGCGAGCAGTACTTC,NA,NA,TRBJ2-7,TRBV27
CASSLDGYGYTF,TGTGCCAGCAGTTTGGACGGCTATGGCTACACCTTC,NA,NA,TRBJ1-2,TRBV6-5
CASSVVSSGYNEQFF,TGTGCCAGCAGCGTAGTGTCTAGCGGGTACAATGAGCAGTTCTTC,many,TRBD2,TRBJ2-1,TRBV9
CSVRDRGALGANVLTF,TGCAGCGTCCGGGACAGGGGTGCTCTAGGGGCCAACGTCCTGACTTTC,NA,TRBD1,TRBJ2-6,TRBV29-1
CASSWGQNYEQYF,TGTGCCAGCAGCTGGGGACAGAACTACGAGCAGTACTTC,NA,TRBD1,TRBJ2-7,TRBV7-2
CASRYRVLGANYGYTF,TGTGCCAGCAGATACAGGGTTCTCGGGGCTAACTATGGCTACACCTTC,NA,NA,TRBJ1-2,TRBV2
CATSRDTGTYTGELFF,TGTGCCACCAGCAGAGATACGGGAACATACACCGGGGAGCTGTTTTTT,NA,NA,TRBJ2-2,TRBV15
CSVRISSSGNTIYF,TGCAGCGTCCGGATCAGCAGCTCTGGAAACACCATATATTTT,few,NA,TRBJ1-3,TRBV29-1
CASSRFEEQFF,TGTGCCAGCAGTAGGTTCGAGGAGCAGTTCTTC,NA,NA,TRBJ2-1,TRBV6-5
CATSREGKEQFF,TGTGCCACCAGCAGAGAGGGGAAAGAGCAGTTCTTC,NA,NA,TRBJ2-1,TRBV15
CASSQDLNRGIWQPQHF,TGCGCCAGCAGCCAAGATCTTAACAGGGGAATATGGCAGCCCCAGCATTTT,NA,TRBD1,TRBJ1-5,TRBV4-3
CASSLGTGGGEQYF,TGTGCCAGCAGCTTGGGGACAGGGGGCGGCGAGCAGTACTTC,NA,TRBD1,TRBJ2-7,TRBV5-6
CASSEGAARTDTQYF,TGTGCCAGCAGTGAAGGAGCGGCCCGCACAGATACGCAGTATTTT,NA,NA,TRBJ2-3,TRBV2
CASSLAHGKYEQYF,TGTGCCAGCAGCTTGGCTCACGGCAAATACGAGCAGTACTTC,NA,NA,TRBJ2-7,TRBV5-5
CASSAPGLENNEQFF,TGTGCCAGCAGCGCCCCGGGACTAGAGAACAATGAGCAGTTCTTC,NA,TRBD2,TRBJ2-1,TRBV7-2
CASSYTGTDEQYF,TGTGCCAGCAGTTACACAGGGACCGACGAGCAGTACTTC,NA,NA,TRBJ2-7,TRBV6-6
CASSVGTSGSSYNEQFF,TGTGCCAGCAGCGTGGGGACTAGCGGAAGCTCCTACAATGAGCAGTTCTTC,NA,TRBD2,TRBJ2-1,TRBV9
CASSSTGGGQPQHF,TGTGCCAGCAGCTCAACTGGCGGAGGGCAGCCCCAGCATTTT,NA,NA,TRBJ1-5,TRBV7-6
CASSADRRIGRDTIYF,TGTGCCAGCAGTGCGGACCGTCGCATAGGGCGGGACACCATATATTTT,NA,NA,TRBJ1-3,TRBV2
CSVVGDTEAFF,TGCAGCGTTGTGGGGGACACTGAAGCTTTCTTT,NA,NA,TRBJ1-1,TRBV29-1